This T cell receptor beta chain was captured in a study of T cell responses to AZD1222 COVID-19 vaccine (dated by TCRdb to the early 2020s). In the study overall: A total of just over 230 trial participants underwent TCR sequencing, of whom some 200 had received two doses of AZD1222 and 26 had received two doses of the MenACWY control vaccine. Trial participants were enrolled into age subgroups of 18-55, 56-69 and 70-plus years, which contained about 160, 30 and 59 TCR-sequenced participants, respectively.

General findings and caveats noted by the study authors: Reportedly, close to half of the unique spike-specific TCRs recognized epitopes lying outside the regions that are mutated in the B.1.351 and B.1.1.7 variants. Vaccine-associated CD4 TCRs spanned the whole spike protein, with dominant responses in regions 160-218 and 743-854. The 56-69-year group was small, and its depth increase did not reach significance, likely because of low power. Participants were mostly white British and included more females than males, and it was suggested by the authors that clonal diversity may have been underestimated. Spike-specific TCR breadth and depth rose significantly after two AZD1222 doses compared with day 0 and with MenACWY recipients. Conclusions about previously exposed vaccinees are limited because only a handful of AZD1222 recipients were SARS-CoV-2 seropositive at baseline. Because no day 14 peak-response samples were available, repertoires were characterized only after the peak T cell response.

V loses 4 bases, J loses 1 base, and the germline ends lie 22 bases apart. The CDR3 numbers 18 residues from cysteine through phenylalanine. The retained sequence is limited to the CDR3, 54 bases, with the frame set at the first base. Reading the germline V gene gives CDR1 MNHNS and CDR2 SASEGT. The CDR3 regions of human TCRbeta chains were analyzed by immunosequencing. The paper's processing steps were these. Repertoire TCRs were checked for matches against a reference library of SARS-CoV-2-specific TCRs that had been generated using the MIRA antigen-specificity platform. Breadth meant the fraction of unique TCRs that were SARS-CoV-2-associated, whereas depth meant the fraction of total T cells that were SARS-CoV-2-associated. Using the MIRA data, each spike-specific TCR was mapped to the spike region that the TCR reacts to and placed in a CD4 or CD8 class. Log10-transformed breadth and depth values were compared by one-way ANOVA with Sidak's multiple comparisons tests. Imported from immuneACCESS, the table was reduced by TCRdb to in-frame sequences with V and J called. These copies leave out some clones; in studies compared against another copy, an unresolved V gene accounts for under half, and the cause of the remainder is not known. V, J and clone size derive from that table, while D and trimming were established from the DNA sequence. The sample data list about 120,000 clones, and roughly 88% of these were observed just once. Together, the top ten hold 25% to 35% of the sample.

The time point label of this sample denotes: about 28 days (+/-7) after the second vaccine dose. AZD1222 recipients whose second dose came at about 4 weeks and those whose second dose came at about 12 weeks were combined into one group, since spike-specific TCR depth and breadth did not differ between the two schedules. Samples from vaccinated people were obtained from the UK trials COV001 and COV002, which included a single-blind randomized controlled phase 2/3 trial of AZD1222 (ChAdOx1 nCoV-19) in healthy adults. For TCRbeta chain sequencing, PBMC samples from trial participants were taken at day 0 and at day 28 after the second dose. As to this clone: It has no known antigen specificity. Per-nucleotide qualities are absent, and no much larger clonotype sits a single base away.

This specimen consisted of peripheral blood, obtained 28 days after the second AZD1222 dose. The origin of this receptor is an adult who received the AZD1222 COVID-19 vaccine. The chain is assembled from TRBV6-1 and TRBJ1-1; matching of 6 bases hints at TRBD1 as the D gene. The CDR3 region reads CASSVPTRGVDRNTEAFF. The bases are TGTGCCAGCAGTGTCCCGACGAGGGGAGTGGACAGGAACACTGAAGCTTTCTTT.